This T cell receptor beta chain was captured in a study of cytomegalovirus exposure and HLA in healthy donors. The J segment lost 4 bases and the V segment lost 4 bases, leaving 5 bases of the junction unmatched. This CDR3 has 14 amino acids. Germline V gives CDR1 SGHTA, CDR2 FQGNSA. PCR amplification relied on 60 Vbeta primers (plus 13 Jbeta primers). Per the study methods: There were some 87 million unique TCR beta chains by a later count, and 8.5 million to 14 million of them were shared. TCRdb's copy holds only in-frame clones and misses some; the assay was immunoSEQ multiplex PCR. The V and J calls and clone size are taken from that table; D and trimming were inferred from the DNA. The top ten hold about 7.4% of the sample, which has under 200,000 clones, about 77% seen once.

The sequence derives from a male donor in good health and CMV-seropositive. Sequenced input: PBMCs. V gene TRBV7-2 combines with J gene TRBJ1-2; TRBD1 aligns across 8 bases. CDR3 sequence reads: CASSSRTGLYGYTF. Here the CDR3 DNA reads TGTGCCAGCAGCTCCCGGACAGGGCTCTATGGCTACACCTTC. Drawing the rest from reference TRBV7-2 and TRBJ1-2, the complete variable domain is GAGVSQSPSNKVTEKGKDVELRCDPISGHTALYWYRQSLGQGLEFLIYFQGNSAPDKSGLPSDRFSAERTGGSVSTLTIQRTQQEDSAVYLCASSSRTGLYGYTFGSGTRLTVV.